This TCR beta chain was found in a study of cytomegalovirus exposure and HLA in healthy donors. On this clone: The antigen is undetermined.

V was cut by 3 bases and J by 4 bases, with 11 bases left in between. Germline V gene sequence: CDR1 GTSNPN, CDR2 SVGIG (reference sequence). The CDR3 length is 13 residues. The PCR ran on 60 Vbeta and 13 Jbeta primers. Some clones are missing from TCRdb's copy, which holds only in-frame ones; the method was immunoSEQ multiplex PCR. The sample carries about 120,000 clones, around three quarters recorded once. Study-wide results and limits: Association of a missense DCLRE1C variant with TCR beta V- and J-gene trimming was reported in a later analysis. Immune exposure was documented only through CMV serostatus.

The clonotype was recovered from a woman between 35 and 50 years old in good health and CMV-seropositive. The genes are TRBV30 and TRBJ2-3; D perhaps matches TRBD1 (6 bases). The sequenced sample consisted of PBMCs. CDR3 region: CAWSYQGPDTQYF. DNA of the CDR3: TGTGCCTGGAGCTATCAGGGGCCAGATACGCAGTATTTT. Looking up the rest from reference TRBV30 and TRBJ2-3 gives the full variable domain: SQTIHQWPATLVQPVGSPLSLECTVEGTSNPNLYWYRQAAGRGLQLLFYSVGIGQISSEVPQNLSASRPQDRQFILSSKKLLLSDSGFYLCAWSYQGPDTQYFGPGTRLTVL.